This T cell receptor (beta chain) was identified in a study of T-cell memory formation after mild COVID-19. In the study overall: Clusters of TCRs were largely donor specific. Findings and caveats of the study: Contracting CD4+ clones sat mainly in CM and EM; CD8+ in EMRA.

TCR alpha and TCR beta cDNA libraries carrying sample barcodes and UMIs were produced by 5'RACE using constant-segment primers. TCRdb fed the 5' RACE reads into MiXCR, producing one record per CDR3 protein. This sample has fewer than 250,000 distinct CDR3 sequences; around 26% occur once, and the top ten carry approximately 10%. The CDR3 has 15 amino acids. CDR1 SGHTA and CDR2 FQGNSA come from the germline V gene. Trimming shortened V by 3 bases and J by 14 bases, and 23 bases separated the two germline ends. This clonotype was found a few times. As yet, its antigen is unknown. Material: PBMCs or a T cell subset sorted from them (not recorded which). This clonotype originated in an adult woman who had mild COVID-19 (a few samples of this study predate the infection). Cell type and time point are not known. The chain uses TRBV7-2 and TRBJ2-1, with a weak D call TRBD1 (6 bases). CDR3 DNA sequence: TGTGCCAGCAGCTTCCGAGACAGGCCGCTCTCCCGGGAGTTCTTC. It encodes CASSFRDRPLSREFF. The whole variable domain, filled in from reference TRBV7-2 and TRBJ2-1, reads GAGVSQSPSNKVTEKGKDVELRCDPISGHTALYWYRQSLGQGLEFLIYFQGNSAPDKSGLPSDRFSAERTGGSVSTLTIQRTQQEDSAVYLCASSFRDRPLSREFFGPGTRLTVL.